The rows below give T cell receptor beta chains drawn from one sample of a study of cytomegalovirus exposure and HLA in healthy donors. Clones were sequenced by immunoSEQ multiplex PCR, and TCRdb holds only the in-frame ones, with some missing. The table lists 90,000 to 150,000 clones. Sequencing used PBMCs. The source is a man aged 18 to 29 in good health and CMV-seronegative. Both conserved end residues are part of each CDR3. The D gene is left open where the match is weak.

j_gene: TRBJ1-4; d_gene: .; v_gene: TRBV13; CDR3nt: TGTGCCAGCAGCTTAGACAGGGACCCTGGGGATAATGAAAAACTGTTTTTT; CDR3aa: CASSLDRDPGDNEKLFF
j_gene: TRBJ2-5; d_gene: .; v_gene: TRBV28; CDR3nt: TGTGCCAGCAGTTTCGAACGGGGGGAGACCCAGTACTTC; CDR3aa: CASSFERGETQYF
j_gene: TRBJ2-5; d_gene: .; v_gene: TRBV13; CDR3nt: TGTGCCAGCAGCCCTAGATCGGGGATGGAGACCCAGTACTTC; CDR3aa: CASSPRSGMETQYF
j_gene: TRBJ2-7; d_gene: TRBD1; v_gene: TRBV7-6; CDR3nt: TGTGCCAGCAGCTTAGGGTACCCCGTGACAGGGGGCTACGAGCAGTACTTC; CDR3aa: CASSLGYPVTGGYEQYF
j_gene: TRBJ2-7; d_gene: .; v_gene: TRBV18; CDR3nt: TGTGCCAGCTCACCACGGTCGGGTCCCTACGAGCAGTACTTC; CDR3aa: CASSPRSGPYEQYF
j_gene: TRBJ2-5; d_gene: TRBD2; v_gene: TRBV7-2; CDR3nt: TGTGCCAGCTCGCGACTAGCGGGAGATAGAGAGACCCAGTACTTC; CDR3aa: CASSRLAGDRETQYF
j_gene: TRBJ2-1; d_gene: .; v_gene: TRBV9; CDR3nt: TGTGCCAGCAGCTTAGACCCCCTAGTTCACTCCTACAATGAGCAGTTCTTC; CDR3aa: CASSLDPLVHSYNEQFF
j_gene: TRBJ1-2; d_gene: TRBD1; v_gene: TRBV2; CDR3nt: TGTGCCAGCAGTTCAGGGGGGTATGGCTACACCTTC; CDR3aa: CASSSGGYGYTF
j_gene: TRBJ2-7; d_gene: .; v_gene: TRBV15; CDR3nt: TGTGCCACCAGCAGAGTCACAGCAGTCTACGAGCAGTACTTC; CDR3aa: CATSRVTAVYEQYF
j_gene: TRBJ1-6; d_gene: .; v_gene: TRBV5-1; CDR3nt: TGCGCCAGCAGACAGGGAAATTCACCCCTCCACTTT; CDR3aa: CASRQGNSPLHF
j_gene: TRBJ2-2; d_gene: TRBD1; v_gene: TRBV2; CDR3nt: TGTGCCAGCAGTGATATCCGACAGGGGAACACCGGGGAGCTGTTTTTT; CDR3aa: CASSDIRQGNTGELFF
j_gene: TRBJ1-2; d_gene: TRBD1; v_gene: TRBV4-1; CDR3nt: TGCGCCAGCAGCCCACAGGGGTTGGGAAACTATGGCTACACCTTC; CDR3aa: CASSPQGLGNYGYTF
j_gene: TRBJ1-5; d_gene: .; v_gene: TRBV19; CDR3nt: TGTGCCACTGGGTGGAGCCCCAATCAGCCCCAGCATTTT; CDR3aa: CATGWSPNQPQHF
j_gene: TRBJ1-6; d_gene: .; v_gene: TRBV7-9; CDR3nt: TGTGCCAGCAGCTTAGTGGGGACTCCTGGCTCCTATAATTCACCCCTCCACTTT; CDR3aa: CASSLVGTPGSYNSPLHF
j_gene: TRBJ2-3; d_gene: .; v_gene: TRBV7-6; CDR3nt: TGTGCCAGCAGCTTAGTTCAGACTACCACAGATACGCAGTATTTT; CDR3aa: CASSLVQTTTDTQYF
j_gene: TRBJ2-4; d_gene: TRBD1; v_gene: TRBV11-2; CDR3nt: TGTGCCAGCAGCTCCATGGACAGGGCCAAAAACATTCAGTACTTC; CDR3aa: CASSSMDRAKNIQYF
j_gene: TRBJ1-3; d_gene: .; v_gene: TRBV9; CDR3nt: TGTGCCAGCAGCGTAGCTAGTGTCCCTGGAAACACCATATATTTT; CDR3aa: CASSVASVPGNTIYF
j_gene: TRBJ2-7; d_gene: TRBD1; v_gene: TRBV7-9; CDR3nt: TGTGCCAGCAGCATAGGGACAGCTACCTACGAGCAGTACTTC; CDR3aa: CASSIGTATYEQYF
j_gene: TRBJ2-2; d_gene: TRBD2; v_gene: TRBV2; CDR3nt: TGTGCCAGCAGTGAAGGCGGGGGTTGGAACACCGGGGAGCTGTTTTTT; CDR3aa: CASSEGGGWNTGELFF
j_gene: TRBJ1-2; d_gene: .; v_gene: TRBV7-3; CDR3nt: TGTGCCAGCAGCTTCATTGACCTAGATGGCTACACCTTC; CDR3aa: CASSFIDLDGYTF